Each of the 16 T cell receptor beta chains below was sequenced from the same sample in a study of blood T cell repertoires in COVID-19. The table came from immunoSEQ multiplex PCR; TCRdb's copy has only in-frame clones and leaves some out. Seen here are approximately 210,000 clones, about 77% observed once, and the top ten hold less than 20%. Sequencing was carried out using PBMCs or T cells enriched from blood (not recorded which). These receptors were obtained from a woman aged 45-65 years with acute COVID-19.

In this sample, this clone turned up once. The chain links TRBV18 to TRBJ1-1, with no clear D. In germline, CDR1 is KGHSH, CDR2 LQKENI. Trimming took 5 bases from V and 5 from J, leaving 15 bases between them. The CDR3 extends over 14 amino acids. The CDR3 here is CASSSGVFGTEAFF. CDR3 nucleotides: TGTGCCAGCTCATCCGGGGTATTCGGAACTGAAGCTTTCTTT.

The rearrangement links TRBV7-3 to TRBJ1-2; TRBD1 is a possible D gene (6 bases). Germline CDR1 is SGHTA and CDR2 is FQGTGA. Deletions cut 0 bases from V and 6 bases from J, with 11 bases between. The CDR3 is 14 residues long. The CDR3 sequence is CASSLTKQGDGYTF. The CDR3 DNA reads TGTGCCAGCAGCTTAACGAAACAGGGAGATGGCTACACCTTC.

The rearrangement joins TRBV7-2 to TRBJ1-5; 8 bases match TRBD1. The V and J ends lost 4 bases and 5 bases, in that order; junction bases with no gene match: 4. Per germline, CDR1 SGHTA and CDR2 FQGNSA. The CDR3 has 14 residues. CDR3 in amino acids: CASSSSGGDQPQHF. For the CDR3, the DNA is TGTGCCAGCAGCTCCTCAGGGGGCGATCAGCCCCAGCATTTT.

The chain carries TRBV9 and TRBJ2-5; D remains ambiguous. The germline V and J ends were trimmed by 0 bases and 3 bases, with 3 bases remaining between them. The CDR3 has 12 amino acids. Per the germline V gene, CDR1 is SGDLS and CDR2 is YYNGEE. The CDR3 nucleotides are TGTGCCAGCAGCGTAGCTAAAGAGACCCAGTACTTC. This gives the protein CASSVAKETQYF.

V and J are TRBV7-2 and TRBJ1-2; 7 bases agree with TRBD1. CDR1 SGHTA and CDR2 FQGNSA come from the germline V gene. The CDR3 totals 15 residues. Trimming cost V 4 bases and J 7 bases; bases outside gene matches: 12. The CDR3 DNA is TGTGCCAGCAGCTCAGACAGGGATGTTGGGGGTGGCTACACCTTC. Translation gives CASSSDRDVGGGYTF.

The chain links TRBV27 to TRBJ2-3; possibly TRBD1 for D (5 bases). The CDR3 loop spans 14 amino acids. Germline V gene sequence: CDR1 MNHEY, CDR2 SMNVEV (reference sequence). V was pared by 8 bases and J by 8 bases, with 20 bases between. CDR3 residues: CASRLPDSHPTQYF. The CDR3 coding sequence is TGTGCCAGCCGACTCCCCGACAGTCACCCTACGCAGTATTTT.

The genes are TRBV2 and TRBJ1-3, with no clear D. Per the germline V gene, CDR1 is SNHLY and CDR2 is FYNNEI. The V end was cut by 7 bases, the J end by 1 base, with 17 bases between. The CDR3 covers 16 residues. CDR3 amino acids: CASTTYRSPSGNTIYF. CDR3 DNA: TGTGCCAGCACCACCTATCGCTCTCCTTCTGGAAACACCATATATTTT.

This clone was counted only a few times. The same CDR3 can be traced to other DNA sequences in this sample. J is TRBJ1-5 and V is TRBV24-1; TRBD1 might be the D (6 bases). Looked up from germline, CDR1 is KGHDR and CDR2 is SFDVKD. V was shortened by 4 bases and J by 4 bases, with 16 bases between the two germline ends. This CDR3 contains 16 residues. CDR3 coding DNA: TGTGCCACCAGTGACCACAGGGTGCAGGGAAATCAGCCCCAGCATTTT. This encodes CATSDHRVQGNQPQHF.

The CDR3 region has the DNA TGTGCCAGCAGTCCCCGTTCGGGGGTCTCCTATGGCTACACCTTC. It translates to CASSPRSGVSYGYTF. The chain joins TRBV27 to TRBJ1-2, with a tentative D call TRBD1 (5 bases). The germline V gene encodes CDR1 MNHEY and CDR2 SMNVEV (reference sequence). CDR3 length: 15 amino acids. The ends were cut back, 5 bases at V and 4 bases at J, with 17 bases in the middle.

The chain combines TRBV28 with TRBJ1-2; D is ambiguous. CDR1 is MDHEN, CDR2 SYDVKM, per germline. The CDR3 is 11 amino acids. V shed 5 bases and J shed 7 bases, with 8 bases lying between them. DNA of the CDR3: TGTGCCAGCAGTCACCGGAGTGGCTACACCTTC. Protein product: CASSHRSGYTF.

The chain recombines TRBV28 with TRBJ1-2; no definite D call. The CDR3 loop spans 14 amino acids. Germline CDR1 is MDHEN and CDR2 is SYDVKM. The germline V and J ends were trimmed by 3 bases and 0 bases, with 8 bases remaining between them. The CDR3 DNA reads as TGTGCCAGCAGTTTGCAGAGGACTAACTATGGCTACACCTTC. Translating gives CASSLQRTNYGYTF.

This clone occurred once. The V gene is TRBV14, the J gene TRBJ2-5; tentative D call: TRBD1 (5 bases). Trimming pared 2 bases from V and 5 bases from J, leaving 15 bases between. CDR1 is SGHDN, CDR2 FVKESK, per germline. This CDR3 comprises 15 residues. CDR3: CASSQPQGMKETQYF. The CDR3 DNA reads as TGTGCCAGCAGCCAACCCCAGGGTATGAAGGAGACCCAGTACTTC.

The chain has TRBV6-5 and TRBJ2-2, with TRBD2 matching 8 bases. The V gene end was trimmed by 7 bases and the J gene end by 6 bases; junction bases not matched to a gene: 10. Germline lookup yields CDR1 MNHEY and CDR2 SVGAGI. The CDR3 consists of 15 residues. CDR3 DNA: TGTGCCAGCACCAGACCACCCGGGGGGGCCGGGGAGCTGTTTTTT. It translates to CASTRPPGGAGELFF.

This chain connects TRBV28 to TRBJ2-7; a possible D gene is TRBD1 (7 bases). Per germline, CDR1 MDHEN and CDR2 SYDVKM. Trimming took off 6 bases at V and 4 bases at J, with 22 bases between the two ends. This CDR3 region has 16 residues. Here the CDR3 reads CASSEGAGQGFYEQYV. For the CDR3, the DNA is TGTGCCAGCAGCGAGGGGGCGGGGCAGGGTTTTTACGAGCAGTACGTC.

The CDR3 nucleotides are TGTGCCAGCTCACCACCGAGCTATCCTGAAGCTTTCTTT. It translates to CASSPPSYPEAFF. The rearrangement uses TRBV18 and TRBJ1-1; no clear D gene. The V and J ends lost 0 bases and 6 bases respectively, with 8 bases between them. From germline, CDR1 is KGHSH and CDR2 LQKENI. CDR3 length: 13 residues.

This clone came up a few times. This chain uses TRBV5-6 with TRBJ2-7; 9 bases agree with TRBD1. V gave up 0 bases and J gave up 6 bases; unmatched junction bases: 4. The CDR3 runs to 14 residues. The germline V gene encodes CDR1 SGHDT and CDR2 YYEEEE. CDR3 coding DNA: TGTGCCAGCAGCTTGGAGATGGGACAGGGCGAGCAGTACGTC. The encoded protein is CASSLEMGQGEQYV.